The present T cell receptor (beta chain) was sequenced within a study of Graves' ophthalmopathy and Graves' hyperthyroidism. Study-wide background: Stable hyperthyroidism meant no ophthalmopathy within 18 months of follow-up. General observations from the study: Ophthalmopathy progression prediction by the model yielded a sensitivity of around 68% and a specificity of roughly 74%.

At least ten counts were recorded for this clonotype. Its specificity is not known. Germline V gene data show CDR1 as SQVTM and CDR2 as ANQGSEA. Germline trimming cut 4 bases from V and 2 bases from J; bases unmatched to any gene: 7. This CDR3 is built from 15 residues. RNA transcripts served as template for amplifying TCR beta CDR3 sequences. First-round RT-PCR employed HTBI primers, with a second-round multiplex PCR after it. TCRdb fed the multiplex PCR reads into MiXCR, producing one record per CDR3 protein. The profile shows around 1,000,000 distinct CDR3 sequences, roughly 35% of them singletons. Clinical symptoms, serum thyroxine, TRAb, thyroid ultrasound and orbital computed tomography formed the basis of diagnosis.

Sequencing was done on a sample of peripheral blood or thyroid tissue (not recorded which). This TCR derives from an adult man with Graves' hyperthyroidism. This chain uses TRBV29-1 with TRBJ1-3, with TRBD1 matching over 8 bases. The CDR3 sequence: CSVGLLTGAGNTIYF. The CDR3 DNA sequence: TGCAGCGTTGGCCTACTGACAGGGGCTGGAAACACCATATATTTT.